This T cell receptor beta chain was sequenced in a study of shared T cell receptors in the human thymus. The table came from immunoSEQ multiplex PCR; TCRdb's copy has only in-frame clones and leaves some out. Of about 540,000 clones listed, around 82% were seen once; the top ten hold about 0.014%. Looked up from germline, CDR1 is SGHAT and CDR2 is FQNNGV. The CDR3 length is 15 residues. Trimming shortened V by 3 bases and J by 0 bases, and 11 bases separated the two germline ends. The sample was also reused in another study, on human thymus T cells. That publication notes: Immunologically healthy infants in Finland undergoing congenital heart defect surgery were the donors. The thymus tissue came from resections taken during corrective heart surgery. Across thymic and blood repertoires, the usage of V and J genes appeared to be biased. Among unrelated individuals, related research reported thymic repertoires that overlapped highly.

The chain links TRBV11-2 to TRBJ1-1, with a weak D call TRBD1 (5 bases). Sequenced sample: thymocytes. The sequence came from a boy younger than two with a congenital heart defect. The CDR3 DNA is TGTGCCAGCAGCTTTGGGGGACTAATGAACACTGAAGCTTTCTTT. It codes for CASSFGGLMNTEAFF.